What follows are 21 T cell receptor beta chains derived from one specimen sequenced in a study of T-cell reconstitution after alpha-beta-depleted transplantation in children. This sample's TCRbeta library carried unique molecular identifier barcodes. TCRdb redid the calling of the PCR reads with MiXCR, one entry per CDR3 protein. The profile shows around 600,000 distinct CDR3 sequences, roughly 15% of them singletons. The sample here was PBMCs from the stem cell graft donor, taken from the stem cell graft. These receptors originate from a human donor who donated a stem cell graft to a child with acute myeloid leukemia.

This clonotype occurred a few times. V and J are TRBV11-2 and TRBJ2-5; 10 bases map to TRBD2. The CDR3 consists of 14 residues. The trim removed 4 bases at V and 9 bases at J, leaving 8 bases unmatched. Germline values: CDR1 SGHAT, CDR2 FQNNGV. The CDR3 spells CASSSWTSGGPQYF. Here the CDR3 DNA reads TGTGCCAGCAGCTCCTGGACTAGCGGAGGGCCCCAGTACTTC.

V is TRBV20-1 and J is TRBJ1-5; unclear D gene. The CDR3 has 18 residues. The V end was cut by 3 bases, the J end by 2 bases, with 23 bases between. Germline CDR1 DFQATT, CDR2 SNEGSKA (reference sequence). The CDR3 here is CSASLARTNPKGNQPQHF. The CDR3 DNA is TGCAGTGCTAGTCTTGCCCGAACCAACCCGAAGGGCAATCAGCCCCAGCATTTT.

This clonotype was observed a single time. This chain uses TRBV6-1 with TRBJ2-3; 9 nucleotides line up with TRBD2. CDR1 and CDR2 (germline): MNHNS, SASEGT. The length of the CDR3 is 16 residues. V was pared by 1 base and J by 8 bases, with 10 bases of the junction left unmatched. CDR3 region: CASSEDMAGGPITQYF. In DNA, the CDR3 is TGTGCCAGCAGTGAAGATATGGCGGGGGGGCCGATTACGCAGTATTTT.

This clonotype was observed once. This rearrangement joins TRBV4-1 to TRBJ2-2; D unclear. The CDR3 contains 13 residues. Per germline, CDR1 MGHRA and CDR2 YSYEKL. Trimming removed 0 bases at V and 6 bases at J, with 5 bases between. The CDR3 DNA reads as TGCGCCAGCAGCCAAGAAAGAGCCGGGGAGCTGTTTTTT. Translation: CASSQERAGELFF.

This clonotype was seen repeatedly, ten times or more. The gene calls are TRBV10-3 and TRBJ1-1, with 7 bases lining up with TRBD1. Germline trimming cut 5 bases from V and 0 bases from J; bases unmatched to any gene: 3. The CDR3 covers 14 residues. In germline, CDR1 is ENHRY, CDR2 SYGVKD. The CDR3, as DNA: TGTGCCATCAGTCCAGGGGGTATGAACACTGAAGCTTTCTTT. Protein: CAISPGGMNTEAFF.

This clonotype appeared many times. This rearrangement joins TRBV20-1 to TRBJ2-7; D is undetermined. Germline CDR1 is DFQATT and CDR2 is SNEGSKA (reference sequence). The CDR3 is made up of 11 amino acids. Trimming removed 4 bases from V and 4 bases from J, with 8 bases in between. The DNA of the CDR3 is TGCAGTGCTACCTATCGTTACGAGCAGTACTTC. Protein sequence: CSATYRYEQYF.

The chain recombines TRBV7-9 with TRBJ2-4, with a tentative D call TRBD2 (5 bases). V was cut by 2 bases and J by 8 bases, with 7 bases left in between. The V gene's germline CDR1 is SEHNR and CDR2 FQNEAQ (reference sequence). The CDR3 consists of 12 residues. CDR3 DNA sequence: TGTGCCAGCAGCTTACCGCGGGACATTCAGTACTTC. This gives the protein CASSLPRDIQYF.

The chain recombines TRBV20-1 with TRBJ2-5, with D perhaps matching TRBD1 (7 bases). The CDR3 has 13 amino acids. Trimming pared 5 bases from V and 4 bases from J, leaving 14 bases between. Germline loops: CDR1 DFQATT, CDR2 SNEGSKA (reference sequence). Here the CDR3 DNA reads TGCAGTGCTCTACTTCAGGGGGGAGAGACCCAGTACTTC. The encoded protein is CSALLQGGETQYF.

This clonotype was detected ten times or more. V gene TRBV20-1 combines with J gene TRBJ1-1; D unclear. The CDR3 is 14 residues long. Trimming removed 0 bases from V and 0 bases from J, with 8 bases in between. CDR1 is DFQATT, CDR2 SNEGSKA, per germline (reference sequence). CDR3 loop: CSAREQRMNTEAFF. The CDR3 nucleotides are TGCAGTGCTAGAGAGCAGAGAATGAACACTGAAGCTTTCTTT.

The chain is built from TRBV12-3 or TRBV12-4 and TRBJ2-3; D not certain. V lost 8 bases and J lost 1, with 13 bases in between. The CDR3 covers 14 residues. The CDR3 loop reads CASQIRLGTDTQYF. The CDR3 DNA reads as TGTGCCAGCCAAATTCGGCTTGGCACAGATACGCAGTATTTT.

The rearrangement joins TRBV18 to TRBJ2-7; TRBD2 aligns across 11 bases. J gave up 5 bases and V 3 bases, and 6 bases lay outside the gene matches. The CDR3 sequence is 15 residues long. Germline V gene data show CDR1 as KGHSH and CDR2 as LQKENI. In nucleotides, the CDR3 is TGTGCCAGCTCACCGGATAGCGGGGGGGTCGACGAGCAGTACTTC. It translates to CASSPDSGGVDEQYF.

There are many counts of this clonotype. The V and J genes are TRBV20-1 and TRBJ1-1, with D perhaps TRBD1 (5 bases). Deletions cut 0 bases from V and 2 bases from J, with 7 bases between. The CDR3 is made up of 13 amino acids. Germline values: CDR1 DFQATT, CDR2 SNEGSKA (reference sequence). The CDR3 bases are TGCAGTGCTAGAGAGACAGCAAACACTGAAGCTTTCTTT. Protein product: CSARETANTEAFF.

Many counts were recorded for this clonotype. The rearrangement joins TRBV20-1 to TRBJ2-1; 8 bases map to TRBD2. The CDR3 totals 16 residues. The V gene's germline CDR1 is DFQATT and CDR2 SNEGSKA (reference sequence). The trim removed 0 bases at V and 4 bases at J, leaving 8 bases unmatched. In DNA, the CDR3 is TGCAGTGCTAGAGATCGCGGGCGGGGGGCGTACAATGAGCAGTTCTTC. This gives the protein CSARDRGRGAYNEQFF.

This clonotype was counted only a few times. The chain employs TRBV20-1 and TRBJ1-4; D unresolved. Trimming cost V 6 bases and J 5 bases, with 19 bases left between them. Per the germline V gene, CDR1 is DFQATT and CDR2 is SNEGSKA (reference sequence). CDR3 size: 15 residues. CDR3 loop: CSATRTLAPNEKLFF. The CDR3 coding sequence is TGCAGTGCAACTCGAACCCTGGCCCCGAATGAAAAACTGTTTTTT.

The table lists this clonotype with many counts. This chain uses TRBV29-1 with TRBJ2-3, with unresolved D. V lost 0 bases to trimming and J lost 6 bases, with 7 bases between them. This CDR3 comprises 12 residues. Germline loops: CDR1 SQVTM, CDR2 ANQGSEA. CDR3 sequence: CSVEERTDTQYF. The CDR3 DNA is TGCAGCGTTGAAGAGAGGACGGATACGCAGTATTTT.

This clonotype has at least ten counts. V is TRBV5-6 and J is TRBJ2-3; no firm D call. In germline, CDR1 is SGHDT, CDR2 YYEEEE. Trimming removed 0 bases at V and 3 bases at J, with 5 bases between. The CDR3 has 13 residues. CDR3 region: CASSLVATDTQYF. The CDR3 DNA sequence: TGTGCCAGCAGCTTGGTGGCTACAGATACGCAGTATTTT.

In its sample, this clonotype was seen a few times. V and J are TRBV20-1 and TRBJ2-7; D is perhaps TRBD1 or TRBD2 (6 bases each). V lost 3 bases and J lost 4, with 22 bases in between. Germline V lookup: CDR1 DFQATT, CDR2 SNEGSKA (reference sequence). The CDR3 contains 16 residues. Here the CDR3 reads CSARGGRDAFSYEQYF. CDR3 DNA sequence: TGCAGTGCTAGGGGGGGCAGGGATGCGTTTAGTTACGAGCAGTACTTC.

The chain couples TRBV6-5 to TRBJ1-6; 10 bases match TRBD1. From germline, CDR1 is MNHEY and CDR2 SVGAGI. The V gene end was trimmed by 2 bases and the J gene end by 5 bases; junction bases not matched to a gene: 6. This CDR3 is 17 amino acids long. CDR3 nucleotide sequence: TGTGCCAGCAGTTACGGGACCGGGACAGGGGATAATTCACCCCTCCACTTT. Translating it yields CASSYGTGTGDNSPLHF.

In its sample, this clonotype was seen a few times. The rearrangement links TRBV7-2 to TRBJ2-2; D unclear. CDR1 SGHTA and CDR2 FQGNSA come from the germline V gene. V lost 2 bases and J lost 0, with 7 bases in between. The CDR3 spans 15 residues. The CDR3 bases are TGTGCCAGCAGCTTAAACACAGCGAACACCGGGGAGCTGTTTTTT. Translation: CASSLNTANTGELFF. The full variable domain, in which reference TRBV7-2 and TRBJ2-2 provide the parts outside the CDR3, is GAGVSQSPSNKVTEKGKDVELRCDPISGHTALYWYRQSLGQGLEFLIYFQGNSAPDKSGLPSDRFSAERTGGSVSTLTIQRTQQEDSAVYLCASSLNTANTGELFFGEGSRLTVL.

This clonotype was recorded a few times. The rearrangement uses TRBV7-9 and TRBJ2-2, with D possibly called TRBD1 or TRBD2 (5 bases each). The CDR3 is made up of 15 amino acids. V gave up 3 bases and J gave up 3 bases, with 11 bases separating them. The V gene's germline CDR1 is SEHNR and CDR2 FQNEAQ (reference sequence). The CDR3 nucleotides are TGTGCCAGCAGCTTGCCGGGGACGGACACCGGGGAGCTGTTTTTT. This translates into CASSLPGTDTGELFF.

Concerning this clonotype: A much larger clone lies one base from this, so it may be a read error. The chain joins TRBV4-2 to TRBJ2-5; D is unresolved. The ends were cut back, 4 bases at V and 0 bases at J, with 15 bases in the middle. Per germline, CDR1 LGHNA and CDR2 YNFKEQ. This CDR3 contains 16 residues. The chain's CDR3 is CASSPGGFGYQETQYF. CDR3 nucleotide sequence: TGTGCCAGCAGCCCAGGCGGCTTCGGGTACCAAGAGACCCAGTACTTC.